Listed below are T cell receptor beta chains from one sample, sequenced in a study of blood T cell repertoires in COVID-19. Sequencing was performed with immunoSEQ multiplex PCR; in TCRdb, only in-frame clones are kept and a portion is missing. The sample yields around 300,000 clones, 88% seen once. Source material: PBMCs or T cells enriched from blood (not recorded which). All receptors come from a young man who had recovered from COVID-19. Each CDR3 is given with its conserved first and last residue. A D gene is named only where the DNA matches it firmly. Rows may omit the clone size; those that give it use once, few, many or a size class.

. | TRBJ1-5 | TRBV5-1 | . | TGCGCCAGCAGCTTGTCGGGGGATAGCAATCAGCCCCAGCATTTT | CASSLSGDSNQPQHF
TRBD1 | TRBJ1-2 | TRBV28 | . | TGTGCCAGCAGTTTTGGGACAGACTATGGCTACACCTTC | CASSFGTDYGYTF
. | TRBJ2-2 | TRBV7-2 | . | TGTGCCAGCAGCTTAGAGGGGACACTCAACACCGGGGAGCTGTTTTTT | CASSLEGTLNTGELFF
TRBD1 | TRBJ1-2 | TRBV11-1 | . | TGTGCCAGCAGCCTCTTGGGGACAGGGAACTATGGCTACACCTTC | CASSLLGTGNYGYTF
TRBD1 | TRBJ1-2 | TRBV5-1 | . | TGCGCCAGCAGCTCGGGACAGGGGGCGGGCTACACCTTC | CASSSGQGAGYTF
TRBD2 | TRBJ2-1 | TRBV18 | . | TGTGCCAGCTCACGGGGACTAGCGGGGAGACACAATGAGCAGTTCTTC | CASSRGLAGRHNEQFF
. | TRBJ1-1 | TRBV4-1 | . | TGCGCCAGCAGCGGCCCGCTCAAGAACACTGAAGCTTTCTTT | CASSGPLKNTEAFF
TRBD1 | TRBJ2-5 | TRBV28 | . | TGTGCCAGCACCCCGTTCAGGGGGCAAGAGACCCAGTACTTC | CASTPFRGQETQYF
. | TRBJ1-1 | TRBV15 | . | TGTGCCACCAGCAGAGTGGAAGGAGTGACTGAAGCTTTCTTT | CATSRVEGVTEAFF
TRBD1 | TRBJ2-7 | TRBV12-3/TRBV12-4 | . | TGTGCCACACAGGGGGCGCAGTCCTACGAGCAGTACTTC | CATQGAQSYEQYF
. | TRBJ1-5 | TRBV2 | . | TGTGCCAGCAGTACCATTAGCGGAGGCCCTAATAGCAATCAGCCCCAGCATTTT | CASSTISGGPNSNQPQHF
TRBD1 | TRBJ1-1 | TRBV9 | . | TGTGCCAGCAGCGTAAGCCGGACAGGGGTTACTGAAGCTTTCTTT | CASSVSRTGVTEAFF
TRBD2 | TRBJ2-1 | TRBV18 | . | TGTGCCAGCTCACCATATGGGACTAGCTCTAATGAGCAGTTCTTC | CASSPYGTSSNEQFF
. | TRBJ2-1 | TRBV19 | once | TGTGCCAGTAGTATGAGGGTTGGCAATGAGCAGTTCTTC | CASSMRVGNEQFF
TRBD2 | TRBJ2-3 | TRBV5-1 | . | TGCGCCAGCAGCTTGGTGGCTAGCGGGGGCCGATTCACAGATACGCAGTATTTT | CASSLVASGGRFTDTQYF
. | TRBJ1-3 | TRBV7-9 | . | TGTGCCAGCAGCTCCCTGGACAGCTCTGGAAACACCATATATTTT | CASSSLDSSGNTIYF
. | TRBJ2-3 | TRBV30 | . | TGTGCCTGGAGTGTGAGGGTCGGGCACACAGATACGCAGTATTTT | CAWSVRVGHTDTQYF
TRBD2 | TRBJ2-4 | TRBV9 | . | TGTGCCAGCAGCCCGGGGGGAGCGGCCAAAAACATTCAGTACTTC | CASSPGGAAKNIQYF
. | TRBJ2-7 | TRBV11-2 | . | TGTGCCAGCAGCTTAGGCACCGGGACAAGATACGAGCAGTACTTC | CASSLGTGTRYEQYF
. | TRBJ1-2 | TRBV7-8 | . | TGTGCCAGCAGCTTAAGTCGTACCGGGGAGACAGGAGACGGCTACACCTTC | CASSLSRTGETGDGYTF
TRBD1 | TRBJ2-7 | TRBV2 | . | TGTGCCAGCGGAAAAGACAGGGCCAGATACGAGCAGTACTTC | CASGKDRARYEQYF
TRBD1 | TRBJ1-3 | TRBV5-1 | . | TGCGCCAGCAGCCCCCAGGGACAGAGCTCTGGAAACACCATATATTTT | CASSPQGQSSGNTIYF
. | TRBJ1-2 | TRBV29-1 | once | TGCAGCGTTTTGACAGCTAACTATGGCTACACCTTC | CSVLTANYGYTF
TRBD1 | TRBJ2-1 | TRBV19 | . | TGTGCCAGTAGCCGAGACAGGGGTGAGGGTAACAATGAGCAGTTCTTC | CASSRDRGEGNNEQFF
. | TRBJ2-1 | TRBV3-1/TRBV3-2 | . | TGTGCCAGCAGCCGGACCGTATGGGGGGGCCCCTACAATGAGCAGTTCTTC | CASSRTVWGGPYNEQFF
TRBD2 | TRBJ2-2 | TRBV3-1/TRBV3-2 | . | TGTGCCAGCATTAGCGGGGTCGGGGAGCTGTTTTTT | CASISGVGELFF
. | TRBJ1-5 | TRBV6-5 | . | TGTGCCAGCCTCCCGGACATTTATAGCAATCAGCCCCAGCATTTT | CASLPDIYSNQPQHF
. | TRBJ1-6 | TRBV28 | . | TGTGCCAGCAGTTTACAGGAGGGCTCCTATAATTCACCCCTCCACTTT | CASSLQEGSYNSPLHF
. | TRBJ1-1 | TRBV6-4 | . | TGTGCCAGCAGTGATCGCGGGAACACTGAAGCTTTCTTT | CASSDRGNTEAFF
. | TRBJ1-1 | TRBV6-5 | . | TGTGCCAGCAGCCGAGGGCTAAACACTGAAGCTTTCTTT | CASSRGLNTEAFF
. | TRBJ2-3 | TRBV6-1 | . | TGTGCCAGCAGTGAGCGGTTCACGCAGTATTTT | CASSERFTQYF
TRBD1 | TRBJ1-1 | TRBV29-1 | . | TGCAGCGTTGAGGGGACAGGGTCTGCTTTCTTT | CSVEGTGSAFF
TRBD2 | TRBJ2-5 | TRBV7-8 | few | TGTGCCAGCAGCCCGAGCGGTGGGCGGGGGGCTTCAGCTTACCAAGAGACCCAGTACTTC | CASSPSGGRGASAYQETQYF
. | TRBJ1-4 | TRBV11-1 | . | TGTGCCAGCAGCTTTTCCCTCAATGAAAAACTGTTTTTT | CASSFSLNEKLFF
TRBD2 | TRBJ2-7 | TRBV2 | . | TGTGCCAGCATGGGGGAGGGCTTCTACGAGCAGTACTTC | CASMGEGFYEQYF
TRBD1 | TRBJ1-5 | TRBV19 | once | TGTGCCAGTAAGCCGAGCGGGACAGGTAATCAGCCCCAGCATTTT | CASKPSGTGNQPQHF
TRBD1 | TRBJ1-3 | TRBV19 | . | TGTGCCAGTAGTAGGGACAGCAATACTGGAAACACCATATATTTT | CASSRDSNTGNTIYF
. | TRBJ1-4 | TRBV7-9 | . | TGTGCCAGCAGCGAGTGGACAGATAATGAAAAACTGTTTTTT | CASSEWTDNEKLFF
TRBD2 | TRBJ2-1 | TRBV2 | . | TGTGCCAGCAGTGCTAGCGGGGGGGCCAGTGAGCAGTTCTTC | CASSASGGASEQFF
. | TRBJ2-7 | TRBV30 | . | TGTGCCTGGACTCGGGGGTTATCTCGAACCGAGCAGTACTTC | CAWTRGLSRTEQYF
TRBD1 | TRBJ2-1 | TRBV4-1 | once | TGCGCCAGCAGCCGAGCCGGGACAGCACCCTACAATGAGCAGTTCTTC | CASSRAGTAPYNEQFF
. | TRBJ2-7 | TRBV6-1 | . | TGTGCCAGCAGTGGCCAGGCCGTGATGGAGCAGTACTTC | CASSGQAVMEQYF
. | TRBJ2-7 | TRBV3-1/TRBV3-2 | . | TGTGCCAGCAGCCCGACACTGAGCTCCTACGAGCAGTACTTC | CASSPTLSSYEQYF
. | TRBJ1-3 | TRBV5-1 | . | TGCGCCAGCAGCCCCTTGACAGGAAACACCATATATTTT | CASSPLTGNTIYF
TRBD1 | TRBJ2-2 | TRBV27 | . | TGTGCCAGCAGTTTCGTGGGACAGTCTAACACCGGGGAGCTGTTTTTT | CASSFVGQSNTGELFF
. | TRBJ1-4 | TRBV7-9 | . | TGTGCCAGCAGCTTAGAAGCAATAACTAATGAAAAACTGTTTTTT | CASSLEAITNEKLFF
. | TRBJ2-7 | TRBV5-5 | . | TGTGCCAGCAGCTTTGGGGCCGGATCCTACGAGCAGTACTTC | CASSFGAGSYEQYF
. | TRBJ1-2 | TRBV9 | . | TGTGCCAGCAGCGTAGATAGGGGCGGTGGTGGCTACACCTTC | CASSVDRGGGGYTF
. | TRBJ1-1 | TRBV19 | . | TGTGCCAGCCTGGAACAGGGACCGAACACTGAAGCTTTCTTT | CASLEQGPNTEAFF
. | TRBJ1-5 | TRBV9 | . | TGTGCCAGCAGCGTAGGGGCAGACAATCAGCCCCAGCATTTT | CASSVGADNQPQHF
TRBD2 | TRBJ2-3 | TRBV13 | . | TGTGCCAGCAGCTTAGAGGGACTAGCGGGGGGGTACACAGATACGCAGTATTTT | CASSLEGLAGGYTDTQYF
. | TRBJ1-4 | TRBV15 | . | TGTGCCACCAGACCAGTGTCGATCCCAACTAATGAAAAACTGTTTTTT | CATRPVSIPTNEKLFF
. | TRBJ1-2 | TRBV11-2 | . | TGTGCCAGCAGCTTAACCCCGGGACATATCTATGGCTACACCTTC | CASSLTPGHIYGYTF
. | TRBJ1-1 | TRBV6-5 | . | TGTGCCAGCACCCTCGGGGGTCAAACTGAAGCTTTCTTT | CASTLGGQTEAFF